This section outlines one TCR beta chain sequence together with its context. Antigen: not known. The germline V gene encodes CDR1 DFQATT and CDR2 SNEGSKA (reference sequence). J gave up 1 base and V 6 bases, and 4 bases lay outside the gene matches. This CDR3 is 14 amino acids long. The data stem from a study of molecular identifiers for immune sequencing clone quantification. In the study overall: RNA, taken in replicates from approximately 20,000 or 100,000 naive CD8 cells, was split five ways, with four sequenced. Overall study findings and caveats: With a barcode shared among identical TCR molecules, highly expanded clone sizes could be underestimated.

Preparation of the bulk TCR libraries relied on previously described methods and listed TCR primers. TCRdb independently ran MiXCR on the PCR reads; one entry per CDR3 protein. Of 460,000 or so distinct CDR3 sequences listed, around a fifth are singletons. Sequencing was carried out using naive CD8+ T cells from blood, with Jurkat cell RNA spiked in. Sample subset: FACS-sorted CD8+CD4-CCR7+CD45RA+ naive T cells. This receptor was identified in a human donor in good health. Some libraries in this study had Jurkat cell RNA spiked in. The J gene is TRBJ2-3, the V gene TRBV20-1; 10 nucleotides match TRBD2. Written as DNA, the CDR3 is TGCAGTGCCGCGCTAGCGGGGGGCACAGATACGCAGTATTTT. It specifies CSAALAGGTDTQYF.